This passage covers 32 T cell receptor beta chains from one sample sequenced in a study of regulatory T cells in long-lasting Graves disease. As for time point: newly diagnosed GD, antithyroid drugs for less than 3 months. RNA extracted from PBMCs served as the sequencing template. The authors built TCR beta libraries using iRepertoire HTBI primers and Arm-PCR of CDR3 regions. TCRdb reanalysed the multiplex PCR reads using MiXCR and keeps one entry per CDR3 protein. Here the sample spans about 620,000 distinct CDR3 sequences, 15% to 20% being singletons. The data also belong to a second study, concerning T cells in Graves' hyperthyroidism and ophthalmopathy.

The sample was peripheral blood mononuclear cells (PBMCs), taken at new diagnosis, from a patient treated with antithyroid drugs. All receptors derive from a woman aged 30 to 39 with Graves disease.

This clonotype has just a few counts. This clone may be a read error of a much larger clone one base away. V gene TRBV6-1 combines with J gene TRBJ2-5, with TRBD2 as a possible D gene (5 bases). This CDR3 comprises 14 residues. Germline assignment: CDR1 MNHNS and CDR2 SASEGT. Trimming took 7 bases from V and 1 from J, leaving 13 bases between them. This CDR3 reads CASKERGIQETQYF. Here the CDR3 DNA reads TGTGCCAGCAAAGAGAGAGGGATCCAAGAGACCCAGTACTTC.

This clonotype came up many times. In nucleotides, the CDR3 is TGTGCCAGTACCCCGGGACAGCCAGCGAACACTGAAGCTTTCTTT. Translated, it gives CASTPGQPANTEAFF. This sequence joins TRBV19 and TRBJ1-1; TRBD1 matches 7 bases. The length of the CDR3 is 15 residues. With 7 bases clipped from V and 1 base from J, the junction kept 9 bases outside the gene matches. The V gene's germline CDR1 is LNHDA and CDR2 SQIVND (reference sequence).

This clonotype has a count of ten or more. The V and J genes are TRBV20-1 and TRBJ1-4; TRBD1 matches at 7 bases. V trimming: 3 bases; J trimming: 7 bases; junction bases outside the gene matches: 5. The CDR3 is 13 amino acids. Germline V CDR1 and CDR2: DFQATT, SNEGSKA (reference sequence). The CDR3 region is CSASTAGGEKLFF. The CDR3 DNA reads TGCAGTGCTAGTACGGCAGGGGGTGAAAAACTGTTTTTT.

This clonotype appeared many times. The chain links TRBV7-2 to TRBJ2-3; the D call may be TRBD1 or TRBD2 (5 bases each). Deletions cut 5 bases from V and 4 bases from J, with 10 bases between. The CDR3 is 13 amino acids. Germline loops: CDR1 SGHTA, CDR2 FQGNSA. The CDR3 region has the DNA TGTGCCAGCAGCACGGGGACCCCAGATACGCAGTATTTT. Protein product: CASSTGTPDTQYF. Filled out from reference TRBV7-2 and TRBJ2-3, the complete variable domain reads GAGVSQSPSNKVTEKGKDVELRCDPISGHTALYWYRQSLGQGLEFLIYFQGNSAPDKSGLPSDRFSAERTGGSVSTLTIQRTQQEDSAVYLCASSTGTPDTQYFGPGTRLTVL.

In its sample, this clonotype was seen many times. V usage is TRBV28 and J usage is TRBJ2-2; 7 bases match TRBD1. The CDR3 sequence is 15 residues long. V shed 4 bases and J 2 bases; nucleotides not matched to a gene: 4. Per germline, CDR1 MDHEN and CDR2 SYDVKM. CDR3 region: CASSSTGDNTGELFF. The CDR3 nucleotides read TGTGCCAGCAGTTCCACAGGGGATAACACCGGGGAGCTGTTTTTT.

This clonotype has a handful of counts. J is TRBJ2-3 and V is TRBV19; TRBD1 agrees at 8 bases. The CDR3 has 15 amino acids. The junction had 9 bases not matched to a gene; V was cut back by 7 bases and J by 3 bases. Germline V CDR1 and CDR2: LNHDA, SQIVND (reference sequence). The CDR3 DNA is TGTGCCAGTACCCCCGGACAGGGCGGGACAGATACGCAGTATTTT. Translated: CASTPGQGGTDTQYF.

This rearrangement joins TRBV16 to TRBJ1-2, with TRBD1 matching over 10 bases. With 1 base clipped from V and 2 bases from J, the junction kept 1 base outside the gene matches. There are 15 residues in the CDR3. Germline CDR1 is KGHSY and CDR2 is FQNENV. The CDR3 DNA sequence: TGTGCCAGCAGCCAATTGGGACAGGGGAACTATGGCTACACCTTC. Protein: CASSQLGQGNYGYTF.

This clonotype has only a few counts. This may stem from a read error, because a much larger clone lies one nucleotide away. This chain connects TRBV28 to TRBJ1-1; D uncertain. This CDR3 spans 13 amino acids. Per the germline V gene, CDR1 is MDHEN and CDR2 is SYDVKM. V was cut by 2 bases and J by 0 bases, with 4 bases left in between. CDR3 sequence reads: CASSLKVNTEAFF. CDR3 nucleotide sequence: TGTGCCAGCAGTTTAAAGGTGAACACTGAAGCTTTCTTT. The full variable domain, in which reference TRBV28 and TRBJ1-1 provide the parts outside the CDR3, is DVKVTQSSRYLVKRTGEKVFLECVQDMDHENMFWYRQDPGLGLRLIYFSYDVKMKEKGDIPEGYSVSREKKERFSLILESASTNQTSMYLCASSLKVNTEAFFGQGTRLTVV.

This clonotype was observed many times. The chain carries TRBV11-2 and TRBJ2-7, with 13 nucleotides matching TRBD2. The germline CDR1 and CDR2 sequences are SGHAT and FQNNGV. The CDR3 contains 15 residues. The V gene end was trimmed by 6 bases and the J gene end by 3 bases; junction bases not matched to a gene: 5. The CDR3 spells CASSFWTSGSYEQYF. CDR3 DNA: TGTGCCAGCAGTTTCTGGACTAGCGGGAGCTACGAGCAGTACTTC.

This clonotype has a count of ten or more. The CDR3 is CAISRTGGTEAFF. Written as DNA, the CDR3 is TGTGCCATCAGTCGGACAGGGGGCACTGAAGCTTTCTTT. The chain joins TRBV10-3 to TRBJ1-1, with 10 bases lining up with TRBD1. Per the germline V gene, CDR1 is ENHRY and CDR2 is SYGVKD. Losses at the gene ends were 5 bases for V and 4 bases for J; bases not matched to a gene: 1. The CDR3 contains 13 residues.

This clonotype was seen repeatedly, ten times or more. The CDR3 loop is CASSKSGSRAREQYF. The CDR3 nucleotides read TGTGCCAGCAGTAAAAGCGGGAGTCGGGCAAGGGAGCAGTACTTC. This chain uses TRBV28 with TRBJ2-7, with 8 bases fitting TRBD2. This CDR3 is 15 amino acids long. Germline V CDR1 and CDR2: MDHEN, SYDVKM. J gave up 7 bases and V 5 bases, and 13 bases lay outside the gene matches.

This chain connects TRBV15 to TRBJ2-5; 8 bases are shared with TRBD2. This CDR3 contains 14 residues. Germline-derived CDR1 and CDR2 are LNHNV and YYDKDF (reference sequence). The J segment lost 1 base and the V segment lost 6 bases, leaving 4 bases of the junction unmatched. The CDR3: CATRAGGPQETQYF. The CDR3 DNA reads as TGTGCCACCAGGGCGGGAGGCCCCCAAGAGACCCAGTACTTC.

This clonotype was detected many times. This chain links TRBV5-1 with TRBJ1-2; D not resolved. The ends were cut back, 5 bases at V and 3 bases at J, with 14 bases in the middle. CDR3 length: 14 residues. Germline assignment: CDR1 SGHRS and CDR2 YFSETQ. CDR3 in amino acids: CASSRTGPDYGYTF. CDR3 bases: TGCGCCAGCAGTCGGACCGGACCCGACTATGGCTACACCTTC.

This clonotype has at least ten counts. The CDR3 spells CASSTRLAGVGYEQYF. CDR3 in DNA: TGTGCCAGCAGTACCCGACTAGCGGGAGTAGGTTACGAGCAGTACTTC. The J gene is TRBJ2-7, the V gene TRBV12-3 or TRBV12-4, with TRBD2 matching over 12 bases. Trimming removed 5 bases from V and 4 bases from J; junction bases left unmatched: 9. The CDR3 covers 16 residues.

V is TRBV5-1 and J is TRBJ2-7, with D possibly TRBD1 on 6 matching bases. CDR1 and CDR2 (germline): SGHRS, YFSETQ. The CDR3 is 12 residues long. The V and J ends lost 0 bases and 7 bases respectively, with 8 bases between them. DNA of the CDR3: TGCGCCAGCAGCTTGGAGGGGGTGGAGCAGTACTTC. This translates into CASSLEGVEQYF.

This clonotype was observed at least ten times. The V gene is TRBV28, the J gene TRBJ2-2, with 11 bases that match TRBD1. Germline V gives CDR1 MDHEN, CDR2 SYDVKM. V was pared by 5 bases and J by 10 bases, with 9 bases of the junction left unmatched. This CDR3 region has 15 residues. CDR3 region: CASSTPDRGPEELFF. The DNA of the CDR3 is TGTGCCAGCAGTACCCCGGACAGGGGGCCTGAGGAGCTGTTTTTT.

This clonotype has a handful of counts. The chain recombines TRBV30 with TRBJ2-5; D remains unclear. The CDR3 contains 11 residues. The ends were cut back, 0 bases at V and 9 bases at J, with 8 bases in the middle. The V gene's germline CDR1 is GTSNPN and CDR2 SVGIG (reference sequence). The CDR3 spells CAWSVVMAQYF. CDR3 coding DNA: TGTGCCTGGAGTGTAGTGATGGCCCAGTACTTC.

This clonotype showed up just a few times. V is TRBV7-2 and J is TRBJ2-5, with a tentative D call TRBD2 (5 bases). Germline V gene sequence: CDR1 SGHTA, CDR2 FQGNSA. V was trimmed by 5 bases and J by 4 bases, leaving 17 bases between them. The CDR3 is made up of 15 amino acids. DNA of the CDR3: TGTGCCAGCAGCCGGGGTCTAGTCCAGAGAGAGACCCAGTACTTC. Its protein product is CASSRGLVQRETQYF.

The sample holds many counts of this clonotype. This chain links TRBV28 with TRBJ1-1, with D perhaps TRBD1 (5 bases). Looked up from germline, CDR1 is MDHEN and CDR2 is SYDVKM. The length of the CDR3 is 16 residues. The ends were cut back, 6 bases at V and 4 bases at J, with 21 bases in the middle. Here the CDR3 reads CASRPPYVGLGTEAFF. In nucleotides, the CDR3 is TGTGCCAGCAGGCCCCCTTATGTGGGACTCGGCACTGAAGCTTTCTTT.

The chain employs TRBV19 and TRBJ2-1; 10 nucleotides line up with TRBD2. CDR3 size: 13 residues. The germline V gene has CDR1 LNHDA and CDR2 SQIVND (reference sequence). After removal of 5 bases from V and 10 bases from J, the junction contained 5 bases not matched to a gene. The CDR3 nucleotides are TGTGCCAGTAGTCTAGCGGGAGCTTTCGAGCAGTTCTTC. This sequence encodes CASSLAGAFEQFF.

Note on this clonotype: A much larger clone sits a single nucleotide away, making a read error possible. The V and J genes are TRBV6-1 and TRBJ1-1, with D perhaps TRBD1 (6 bases). Germline CDR1 and CDR2: MNHNS and SASEGT. The CDR3 is 15 amino acids. The CDR3 protein is CASTAITGKSTEASF. The CDR3 DNA reads TGTGCCAGCACAGCGATCACAGGGAAAAGCACTGAAGCTTCCTTT.

This clonotype was picked up many times. The DNA for the CDR3 is TGCAGTGCTAAGGGAACAGGGGGCGCGTCCGGCTACACCTTC. This encodes CSAKGTGGASGYTF. The genes are TRBV20-1 and TRBJ1-2; 9 bases fit TRBD1. CDR1 is DFQATT, CDR2 SNEGSKA, per germline (reference sequence). With V trimmed by 4 bases and J by 8 bases, 11 bases remained unmatched. CDR3 length: 14 residues.

This clonotype was observed many times. The J gene is TRBJ2-1, the V gene TRBV20-1; 8 nucleotides line up with TRBD2. CDR3 length: 15 amino acids. Unmatched junction bases numbered 12, after V lost 5 bases and J lost 6 bases. The germline V gene encodes CDR1 DFQATT and CDR2 SNEGSKA (reference sequence). In nucleotides, the CDR3 is TGCAGTGCTGTCTGGGCGGGAGGTCCGGGCAATGAGCAGTTCTTC. Translating gives CSAVWAGGPGNEQFF.

This clonotype was seen repeatedly, ten times or more. The chain uses TRBV7-9 and TRBJ2-1; possibly TRBD1 for D (6 bases). Germline V gene data show CDR1 as SEHNR and CDR2 as FQNEAQ (reference sequence). There are 13 residues in the CDR3. The V end was cut by 11 bases, the J end by 6 bases, with 17 bases between. The CDR3 region has the DNA TGTGCCGGGGGAAACAGGGTCGGCAATGAGCAGTTCTTC. Amino acids: CAGGNRVGNEQFF. The whole variable domain, filled in from reference TRBV7-9 and TRBJ2-1, reads DTGVSQNPRHKITKRGQNVTFRCDPISEHNRLYWYRQTLGQGPEFLTYFQNEAQLEKSRLLSDRFSAERPKGSFSTLEIQRTEQGDSAMYLCAGGNRVGNEQFFGPGTRLTVL.

This clonotype was seen ten or more times. The rearrangement joins TRBV20-1 to TRBJ1-1; the D gene is possibly TRBD1 (6 bases). Germline V gene lookup returns CDR1 DFQATT and CDR2 SNEGSKA (reference sequence). The V end was cut by 5 bases, the J end by 2 bases, with 15 bases between. The CDR3 contains 14 residues. In DNA form, the CDR3 reads TGCAGTGCTTTGAGGGGGGGGGCAAACACTGAAGCTTTCTTT. Amino acid sequence: CSALRGGANTEAFF.

This clonotype was recorded a few times. The V gene is TRBV12-3 or TRBV12-4, the J gene TRBJ2-6; 9 bases align to TRBD1. This CDR3 has 19 amino acids. V lost 6 bases, J lost 0 bases, and 12 bases stayed unmatched. The CDR3 DNA reads as TGTGCCAGCAGAAAAAACCCCGGGACAGGGCTCTCTGGGGCCAACGTCCTGACTTTC. Translation: CASRKNPGTGLSGANVLTF.

The chain has TRBV28 and TRBJ2-6; tentatively, D is TRBD1 (6 bases). CDR1 and CDR2 (germline): MDHEN, SYDVKM. The CDR3 sequence is 17 residues long. V lost 5 bases to trimming and J lost 1 base, with 15 bases between them. The CDR3 reads CASSGGAELSGANVLTF. The CDR3 DNA sequence: TGTGCCAGCAGTGGGGGCGCTGAGTTATCTGGGGCCAACGTCCTGACTTTC.

This clonotype has a count of ten or more. This chain links TRBV2 with TRBJ1-5, with TRBD1 matching 8 bases. Germline values: CDR1 SNHLY, CDR2 FYNNEI. J was trimmed by 3 bases and V by 4 bases; bases with no gene match: 5. The CDR3 sequence is 15 residues long. CDR3 in amino acids: CASSAQGALNQPQHF. The CDR3 nucleotides read TGTGCCAGCAGTGCGCAGGGGGCTCTCAATCAGCCCCAGCATTTT.

The chain couples TRBV2 to TRBJ1-2, with unresolved D. Trimming pared 6 bases from V and 1 base from J, leaving 6 bases between. Per the germline V gene, CDR1 is SNHLY and CDR2 is FYNNEI. There are 12 residues in the CDR3. In DNA form, the CDR3 reads TGTGCCAGCAGGGAAAATAACTATGGCTACACCTTC. It codes for CASRENNYGYTF.

V gene TRBV7-2 combines with J gene TRBJ1-3; D is unresolved. The germline CDR1 and CDR2 sequences are SGHTA and FQGNSA. The CDR3 runs to 14 residues. V shed 1 base and J shed 1 base, with 5 bases lying between them. The CDR3 region has the DNA TGTGCCAGCAGCTTAGGAGCATCTGGAAACACCATATATTTT. This encodes CASSLGASGNTIYF.

This clonotype has just a few counts. V gene TRBV30 combines with J gene TRBJ1-2, with D possibly TRBD1 on 6 matching bases. The CDR3 length is 14 residues. The V end lost 4 bases, the J end lost 2 bases, and 14 bases lay between the germline ends. Per the germline V gene, CDR1 is GTSNPN and CDR2 is SVGIG (reference sequence). The CDR3 bases are TGTGCCTGGAACGAGAGGGGGGACAACTATGGCTACACCTTC. Its protein product is CAWNERGDNYGYTF.

This clonotype was detected ten times or more. This chain joins TRBV28 and TRBJ2-1; TRBD1 might be the D (6 bases). Deletions cut 6 bases from V and 6 bases from J, with 18 bases between. CDR1 MDHEN and CDR2 SYDVKM come from the germline V gene. The CDR3 is made up of 15 amino acids. CDR3 nucleotides: TGTGCCAGCAGACCGCAGGGGTTCCAAATCAATGAGCAGTTCTTC. Translating it yields CASRPQGFQINEQFF.